Included here is one TCR beta chain sequence, with context. This sample is part of a study of blood T cell repertoires in COVID-19. Study information: The study drew acute and convalescent COVID-19 samples from the United States, Italy and Spain.

Per the germline V gene, CDR1 is WSHSY and CDR2 is SAAADI. This CDR3 spans 13 amino acids. Trimming shortened V by 2 bases and J by 8 bases, and 12 bases separated the two germline ends. The data were produced by immunoSEQ multiplex PCR, yet TCRdb's version contains in-frame clones alone and is incomplete. The repertoire holds some 500,000 clones, with around 89% as singletons. Recruitment covered about 25 US areas and drew participants whose ages spanned roughly 18 to 89 years. Recovery meant two consecutive negative NP/OP PCR tests, professional clearance, or resolved symptoms. Sequences were obtained from PBMCs or T cells enriched from blood (not recorded which). The V and J genes are TRBV10-2 and TRBJ1-2; D gene ambiguous. This clonotype was sampled from a woman aged 40 to 49 who had recovered from COVID-19. The CDR3 nucleotides are TGCGCCAGCAGTGAGGGGAGAAAAGGGGGCTACACCTTC. Its protein product is CASSEGRKGGYTF.